Listed here are 10 T cell receptor beta chains from one sample, sequenced in a study of vaccination effects on CD4 cells after COVID-19. It was after approximately 11 days of culture that CD4+ T cells were isolated. It was two doses of either the BNT162b2 or mRNA-1273 vaccine that participants received. Their antigens remain unidentified. Profiling relied on immunoSEQ multiplex PCR, and the TCRdb table lists in-frame clones only, not all of them. The table records around 62,000 clones, around two thirds of them present only once. The sample here was CD4+ T cells from PBMCs cultured without peptide, taken after COVID-19 vaccination. Receptors originate from a human donor who received a COVID-19 vaccine.

This rearrangement joins TRBV18 to TRBJ2-1; D might be TRBD1 (6 bases). The CDR3 runs to 15 residues. Trimming took 3 bases from V and 4 from J, leaving 13 bases between them. Germline assignment: CDR1 KGHSH and CDR2 LQKENI. CDR3 protein: CASSPRDTNYNEQFF. The CDR3 DNA is TGTGCCAGCTCACCCCGGGACACCAATTACAATGAGCAGTTCTTC.

This chain links TRBV3-1 (or the pseudogene TRBV3-2) with TRBJ1-3, with D perhaps matching TRBD1 (5 bases). Germline values: CDR1 LGHDT, CDR2 YNNKEL (reference sequence). Trimming removed 4 bases from V and 0 bases from J, with 10 bases in between. The CDR3 covers 15 residues. CDR3 sequence: CASSRGGVSGNTIYF. CDR3 in DNA: TGTGCCAGCAGCCGGGGCGGGGTCTCTGGAAACACCATATATTTT.

The chain carries TRBV6-5 and TRBJ1-5; 7 nucleotides align to TRBD1. This CDR3 is 16 amino acids long. Germline lookup yields CDR1 MNHEY and CDR2 SVGAGI. Germline trimming cut 0 bases from V and 1 base from J; bases unmatched to any gene: 3. The CDR3 bases are TGTGCCAGCAGTTACTCCCCACAGGGGAGCAATCAGCCCCAGCATTTT. Amino acids: CASSYSPQGSNQPQHF.

The chain has TRBV25-1 and TRBJ1-5, with no clear D. From germline, CDR1 is MGHDK and CDR2 SYGVNS. V shed 4 bases and J shed 1 base, with 20 bases lying between them. There are 18 residues in the CDR3. Here the CDR3 reads CASSGRSGPELSNQPQHF. In nucleotides, the CDR3 is TGTGCCAGCAGTGGACGAAGCGGGCCCGAACTGAGCAATCAGCCCCAGCATTTT. Full variable domain (remainder filled in from reference TRBV25-1 and TRBJ1-5): EADIYQTPRYLVIGTGKKITLECSQTMGHDKMYWYQQDPGMELHLIHYSYGVNSTEKGDLSSESTVSRIRTEHFPLTLESARPSHTSQYLCASSGRSGPELSNQPQHFGDGTRLSIL.

DNA for the CDR3: TGTGCCAGCCCCATCCTCCCCGCTTTGACAGGGGTTGGGCAAGAGACCCAGTACTTC. Translation: CASPILPALTGVGQETQYF. The chain joins TRBV5-8 to TRBJ2-5, with 8 nucleotides matching TRBD1. The CDR3 has 19 amino acids. J lost 2 bases, V lost 7 bases, and 22 bases had no gene match. Looked up from germline, CDR1 is SGHTS and CDR2 is YDEGEE.

The V gene is TRBV24-1, the J gene TRBJ2-2; a possible D gene is TRBD1 (6 bases). V was trimmed by 12 bases and J by 5 bases, leaving 12 bases between them. Looked up from germline, CDR1 is KGHDR and CDR2 is SFDVKD. The CDR3 spans 12 residues. The CDR3, as DNA: TGTGCCGTGGCAGGGGAAACCGGGGAGCTGTTTTTT. Encoded protein: CAVAGETGELFF.

V is TRBV5-4 and J is TRBJ1-1; perhaps TRBD1 as D (6 bases). The V end lost 1 base, the J end lost 5 bases, and 9 bases lay between the germline ends. The CDR3 loop spans 13 amino acids. CDR1 and CDR2 from the germline V gene are SGHNT and YYREEE (reference sequence). The CDR3 reads CASSLWDTTEAFF. The CDR3 bases are TGTGCCAGCAGCTTGTGGGACACAACTGAAGCTTTCTTT.

The chain combines TRBV5-1 with TRBJ2-6; D unresolved. The V gene's germline CDR1 is SGHRS and CDR2 YFSETQ. The CDR3 covers 15 residues. Trimming removed 1 base from V and 2 bases from J, with 7 bases in between. The CDR3 loop reads CASSLPKTGANVLTF. CDR3 sequence (DNA): TGCGCCAGCAGCTTGCCCAAGACTGGGGCCAACGTCCTGACTTTC.

The chain links TRBV6-4 to TRBJ1-2; 9 nucleotides align to TRBD1. Germline trimming cut 6 bases from V and 5 bases from J; bases unmatched to any gene: 10. The germline V gene encodes CDR1 MRHNA and CDR2 SNTAGT. This CDR3 has 15 amino acids. The CDR3 protein is CASSNTGGSGYGYTF. The CDR3 DNA follows: TGTGCCAGCAGCAATACAGGGGGCTCTGGATATGGCTACACCTTC.

V gene TRBV19 combines with J gene TRBJ1-5, with a weak D call TRBD1 (6 bases). The CDR3 is 15 residues long. V was trimmed by 10 bases and J by 3 bases, leaving 19 bases between them. Germline lookup yields CDR1 LNHDA and CDR2 SQIVND (reference sequence). The CDR3 DNA sequence: TGTGCCACCCAGTCCAGGGGCGTTGTCAATCAGCCCCAGCATTTT. It encodes CATQSRGVVNQPQHF.